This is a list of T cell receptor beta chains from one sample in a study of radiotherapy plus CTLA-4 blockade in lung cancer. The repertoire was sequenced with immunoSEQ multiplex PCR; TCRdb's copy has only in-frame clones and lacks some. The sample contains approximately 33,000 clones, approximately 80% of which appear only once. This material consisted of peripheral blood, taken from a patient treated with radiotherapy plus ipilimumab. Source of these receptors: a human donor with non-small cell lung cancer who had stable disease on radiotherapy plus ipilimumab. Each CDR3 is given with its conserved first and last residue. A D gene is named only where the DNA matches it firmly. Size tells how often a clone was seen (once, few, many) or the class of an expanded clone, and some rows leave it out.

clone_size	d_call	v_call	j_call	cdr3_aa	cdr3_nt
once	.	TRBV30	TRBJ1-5	CAWRSAGLINQPQHF	TGTGCCTGGAGGTCCGCGGGACTGATTAATCAGCCCCAGCATTTT
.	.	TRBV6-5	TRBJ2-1	CASRGKNNEQFF	TGTGCCTCGAGGGGGAAAAACAATGAGCAGTTCTTC
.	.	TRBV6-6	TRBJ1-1	CASSTSPRDTEAFF	TGTGCCAGCAGCACGTCACCTCGGGACACTGAAGCTTTCTTT
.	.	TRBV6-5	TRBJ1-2	CASSLRGYGYTF	TGTGCCAGCAGCCTAAGGGGCTATGGCTACACCTTC
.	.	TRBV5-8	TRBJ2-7	CASNRGGGGYEQYF	TGTGCCAGCAACCGCGGAGGAGGCGGATACGAGCAGTACTTC
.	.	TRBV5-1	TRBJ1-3	CASSLGRTSGNTIYF	TGCGCCAGCAGCTTGGGAAGAACCTCTGGAAACACCATATATTTT
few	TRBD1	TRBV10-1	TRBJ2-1	CASRARDRGPHNEQFF	TGCGCCAGCAGGGCCAGGGACAGGGGTCCTCACAATGAGCAGTTCTTC
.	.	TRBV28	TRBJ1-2	CASSPEDRVGGYTF	TGTGCCAGCAGTCCAGAGGATAGGGTAGGCGGCTACACCTTC
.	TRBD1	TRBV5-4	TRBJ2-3	CASSPWTGRTDTQYF	TGTGCCAGCAGCCCGTGGACAGGGAGGACAGATACGCAGTATTTT
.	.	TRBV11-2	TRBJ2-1	CASSLNRVGTPNEQFF	TGTGCCAGCAGCTTAAACCGAGTAGGTACGCCCAATGAGCAGTTCTTC
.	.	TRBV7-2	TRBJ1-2	CASSLKGNYGYTF	TGTGCCAGCAGCTTAAAGGGCAACTATGGCTACACCTTC
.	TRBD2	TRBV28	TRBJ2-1	CASWTSGGVSSYNEQFF	TGTGCCAGCTGGACTAGCGGGGGGGTCAGCTCCTACAATGAGCAGTTCTTC
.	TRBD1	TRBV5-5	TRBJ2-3	CASSSEGQGTDTQYF	TGTGCCAGCAGCTCGGAGGGACAGGGGACAGATACGCAGTATTTT
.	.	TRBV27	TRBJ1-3	CASSLTRQAGNTIYF	TGTGCCAGCAGTTTAACCAGACAGGCTGGAAACACCATATATTTT
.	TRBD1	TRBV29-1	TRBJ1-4	CSVYIPRDRGEKLFF	TGCAGCGTTTACATACCCCGGGACAGGGGGGAAAAACTGTTTTTT
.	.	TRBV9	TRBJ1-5	CASSVGGLEGQPQHF	TGTGCCAGCAGCGTAGGAGGGTTAGAGGGTCAGCCCCAGCATTTT
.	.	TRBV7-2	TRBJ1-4	CASSLGIRKNQLFF	TGTGCCAGCAGCTTAGGGATCCGTAAGAATCAACTGTTTTTT
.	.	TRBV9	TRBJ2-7	CASSVVGSSYEQYF	TGTGCCAGCAGCGTAGTTGGGTCCTCCTACGAGCAGTACTTC
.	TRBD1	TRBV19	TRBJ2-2	CASIPRTGDTGELFF	TGTGCCAGTATCCCCAGGACAGGGGACACCGGGGAGCTGTTTTTT
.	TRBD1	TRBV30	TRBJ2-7	CAWSAGTGVEQYF	TGTGCCTGGAGCGCTGGGACAGGGGTTGAGCAGTACTTC
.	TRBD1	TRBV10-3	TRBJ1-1	CAINPTGASTEAFF	TGTGCCATCAACCCTACAGGGGCCAGTACTGAAGCTTTCTTT
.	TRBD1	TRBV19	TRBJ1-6	CASNGGQTSSYNSPLHF	TGTGCCAGTAACGGGGGACAGACGAGCTCCTATAATTCACCCCTCCACTTT
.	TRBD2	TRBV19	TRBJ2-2	CASMGRIAGVNTGELFF	TGTGCCAGTATGGGGAGGATAGCGGGGGTAAACACCGGGGAGCTGTTTTTT
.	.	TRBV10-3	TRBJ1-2	CAISESYYGYTF	TGTGCCATCAGTGAGTCTTACTATGGCTACACCTTC
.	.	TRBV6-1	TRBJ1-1	CASSRAGELNTEAFF	TGTGCCAGCAGCAGGGCGGGTGAATTGAACACTGAAGCTTTCTTT
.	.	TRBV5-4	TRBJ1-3	CASSQDKFSGNTIYF	TGTGCCAGCAGCCAGGACAAATTCTCTGGAAACACCATATATTTT
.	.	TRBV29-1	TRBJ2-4	CSVVQGIDIQYF	TGCAGCGTTGTGCAGGGCATAGACATTCAGTACTTC
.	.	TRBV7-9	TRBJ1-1	CASSLGQLGPSGTEAFF	TGTGCCAGCAGCTTAGGACAGTTGGGCCCAAGTGGCACTGAAGCTTTCTTT
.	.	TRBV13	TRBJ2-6	CASSLVGIGAGANVLTF	TGTGCCAGCAGCTTAGTGGGTATCGGGGCTGGGGCCAACGTCCTGACTTTC
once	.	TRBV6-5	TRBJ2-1	CASSYYQGNEQFF	TGTGCCAGCAGTTACTATCAGGGAAATGAGCAGTTCTTC
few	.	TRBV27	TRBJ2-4	CASSSSGTEDIQYF	TGTGCCAGCAGTTCGTCCGGGACCGAAGACATTCAGTACTTC
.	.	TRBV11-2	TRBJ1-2	CASSLALANYGYTF	TGTGCCAGCAGCTTAGCCTTGGCTAACTATGGCTACACCTTC
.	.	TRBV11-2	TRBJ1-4	CASSFPTAEKLFF	TGTGCCAGCAGCTTTCCCACTGCCGAAAAACTGTTTTTT
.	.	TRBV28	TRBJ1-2	CASSLSQGRGYGYTF	TGTGCCAGCAGTTTAAGCCAGGGAAGGGGCTATGGCTACACCTTC
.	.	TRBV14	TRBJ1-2	CASSQDRSGYTF	TGTGCCAGCAGCCAAGATAGGTCTGGCTACACCTTC
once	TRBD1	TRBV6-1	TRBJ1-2	CASSETGGGGYTF	TGTGCCAGCAGTGAAACAGGGGGCGGTGGCTACACCTTC
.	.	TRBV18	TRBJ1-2	CASSVGEGYGYTF	TGTGCCAGCTCTGTAGGGGAGGGCTATGGCTACACCTTC
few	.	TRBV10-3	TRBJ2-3	CAISAVGDTQYF	TGTGCCATCAGTGCGGTGGGAGATACGCAGTATTTT
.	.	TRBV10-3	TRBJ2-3	CAISEAGADTDTQYF	TGTGCCATCAGTGAAGCAGGGGCCGACACAGATACGCAGTATTTT
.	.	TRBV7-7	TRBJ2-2	CASSLVTGSGSGELFF	TGTGCCAGCAGCTTAGTTACAGGGAGTGGGTCCGGGGAGCTGTTTTTT
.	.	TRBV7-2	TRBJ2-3	CASSLRGRTDTQYF	TGTGCCAGCAGCTTAAGGGGAAGAACAGATACGCAGTATTTT
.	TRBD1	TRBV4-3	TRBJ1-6	CASSRGGQLNSPLHF	TGCGCCAGCAGCCGCGGGGGACAGCTTAATTCACCCCTCCACTTT
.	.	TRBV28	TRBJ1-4	CASRTFEKLFF	TGTGCCAGCCGGACTTTCGAAAAACTGTTTTTT
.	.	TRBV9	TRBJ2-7	CASSPEGYFYEQYF	TGTGCCAGCAGCCCGGAAGGATACTTCTACGAGCAGTACTTC
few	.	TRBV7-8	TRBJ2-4	CASSLAMDIQYF	TGTGCCAGCAGCTTAGCTATGGACATTCAGTACTTC
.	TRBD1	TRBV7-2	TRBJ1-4	CASSEGQGFATNEKLFF	TGTGCCAGCAGCGAGGGACAGGGCTTTGCAACTAATGAAAAACTGTTTTTT